This T cell receptor (beta chain) derives from a study of T cell repertoires in cytomegalovirus infection. CDR1 and CDR2 from the germline V gene are SQVTM and ANQGSEA. CDR3 size: 16 residues. Trimming took 0 bases from V and 1 from J, leaving 13 bases between them. TCRdb re-called the reads through MiXCR, storing one row per CDR3 protein. The table includes roughly 230,000 distinct CDR3 sequences, 6% to 8% detected once. This clonotype came up many times. The chain is built from TRBV29-1 and TRBJ2-1, with a weak D call TRBD1 (6 bases). The clonotype originates from a human donor in good health (CMV status not recorded). Some clones in this sample may be carry-over from other donors' samples. Sequenced input: PBMCs. The CDR3 DNA sequence: TGCAGCGTTGAAGATCCACACAGGGTGTCCTACAATGAGCAGTTCTTC. Its protein product is CSVEDPHRVSYNEQFF.